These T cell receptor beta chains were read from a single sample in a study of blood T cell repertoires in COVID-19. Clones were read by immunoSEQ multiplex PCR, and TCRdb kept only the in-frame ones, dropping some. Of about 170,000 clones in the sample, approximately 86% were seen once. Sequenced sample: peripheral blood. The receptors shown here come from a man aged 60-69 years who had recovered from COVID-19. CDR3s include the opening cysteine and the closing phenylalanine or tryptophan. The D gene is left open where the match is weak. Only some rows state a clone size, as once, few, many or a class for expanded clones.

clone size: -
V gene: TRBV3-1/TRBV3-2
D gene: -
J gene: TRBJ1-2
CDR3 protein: CASSQVARDYTF

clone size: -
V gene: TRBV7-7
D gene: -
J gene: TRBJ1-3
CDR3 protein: CASSLGAGTGNTIYF

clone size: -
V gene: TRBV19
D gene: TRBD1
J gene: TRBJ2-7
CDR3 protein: CASSTGQGKGYEQYF

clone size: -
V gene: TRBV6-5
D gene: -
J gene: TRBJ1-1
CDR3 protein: CASIQGDWTEAFF

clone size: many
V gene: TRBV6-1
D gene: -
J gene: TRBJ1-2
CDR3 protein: CASSEAARVRGGYTF

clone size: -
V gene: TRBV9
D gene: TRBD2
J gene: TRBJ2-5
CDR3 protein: CASSVGDSGGQETQYF

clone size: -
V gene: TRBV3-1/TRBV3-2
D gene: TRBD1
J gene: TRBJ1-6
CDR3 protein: CASSQGQGNSPLHF

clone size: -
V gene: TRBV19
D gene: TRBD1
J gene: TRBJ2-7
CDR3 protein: CASSRTSGTALLEQYF

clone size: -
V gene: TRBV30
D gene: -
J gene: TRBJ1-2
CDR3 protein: CAWSWQNYGYTF

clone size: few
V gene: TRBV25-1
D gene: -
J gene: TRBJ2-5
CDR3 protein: CASSEPGSKSETQYF

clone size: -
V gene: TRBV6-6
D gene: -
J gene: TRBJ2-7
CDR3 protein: CASSYSTVSYEQYF

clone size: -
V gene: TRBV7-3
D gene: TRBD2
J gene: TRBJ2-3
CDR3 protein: CASSLFSGGGSTDTQYF

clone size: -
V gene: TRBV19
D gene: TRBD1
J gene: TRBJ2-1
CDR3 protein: CASSGTGGAGNEQFF

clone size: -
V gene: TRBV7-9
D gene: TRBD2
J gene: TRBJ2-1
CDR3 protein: CASSRSPAGGGNNEQFF

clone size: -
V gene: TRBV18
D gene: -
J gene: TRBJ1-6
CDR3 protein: CASSQGPHHNSPLHF

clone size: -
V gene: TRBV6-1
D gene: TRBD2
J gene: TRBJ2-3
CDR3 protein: CASSGTSGGARDTQYF

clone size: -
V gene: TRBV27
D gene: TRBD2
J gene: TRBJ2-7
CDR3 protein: CASSSGGSYEQYF

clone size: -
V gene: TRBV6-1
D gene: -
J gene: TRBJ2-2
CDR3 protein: CASSVGTFSNTGELFF

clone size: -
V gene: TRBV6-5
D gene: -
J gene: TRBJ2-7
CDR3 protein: CASSYGGASNEQYF

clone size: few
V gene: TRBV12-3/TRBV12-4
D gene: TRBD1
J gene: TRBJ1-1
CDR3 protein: CASTQTRTGEAFF

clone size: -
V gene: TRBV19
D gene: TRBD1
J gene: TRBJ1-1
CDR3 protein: CASSITGGWTEAFF

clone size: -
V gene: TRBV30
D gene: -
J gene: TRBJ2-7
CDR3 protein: CAWSVMTSYEQYF

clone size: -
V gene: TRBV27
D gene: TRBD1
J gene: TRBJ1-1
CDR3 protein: CASSSDRAPGAFF

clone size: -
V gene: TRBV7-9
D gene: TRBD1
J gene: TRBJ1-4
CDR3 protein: CAIASGGATNEKLFF

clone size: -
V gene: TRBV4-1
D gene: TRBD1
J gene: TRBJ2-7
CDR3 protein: CASSRGSDRGTAYEQYF

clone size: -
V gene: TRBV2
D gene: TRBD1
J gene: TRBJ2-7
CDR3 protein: CASRAGGVDEQYF

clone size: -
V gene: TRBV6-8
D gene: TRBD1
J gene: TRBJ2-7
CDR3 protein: CASSYRGGASEQYF

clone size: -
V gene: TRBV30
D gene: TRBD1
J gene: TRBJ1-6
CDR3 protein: CAWSFSGQSAPLHF

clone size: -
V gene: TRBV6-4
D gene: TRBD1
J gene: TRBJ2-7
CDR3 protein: CASSGGTGVSEQYF

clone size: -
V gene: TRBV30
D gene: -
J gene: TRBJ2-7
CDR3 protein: CAWSAWGPYEQYF

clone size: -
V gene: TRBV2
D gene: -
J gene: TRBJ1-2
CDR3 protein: CASSDTGFRGYTF

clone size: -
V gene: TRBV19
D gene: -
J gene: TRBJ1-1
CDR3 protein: CATGTGGKAFF

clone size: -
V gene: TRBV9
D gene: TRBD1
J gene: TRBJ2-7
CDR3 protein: CASSFEGTENYEQYF

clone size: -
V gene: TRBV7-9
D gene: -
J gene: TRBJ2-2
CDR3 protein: CASSSPGGKTGELFF

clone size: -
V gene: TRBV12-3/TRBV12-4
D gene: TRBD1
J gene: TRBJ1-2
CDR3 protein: CASSGGQWGGYTF

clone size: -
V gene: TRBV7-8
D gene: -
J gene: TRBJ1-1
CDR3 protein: CASSLGGRGFEAFF

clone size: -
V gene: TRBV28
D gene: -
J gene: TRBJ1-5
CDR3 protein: CASSLGLINQPQHF

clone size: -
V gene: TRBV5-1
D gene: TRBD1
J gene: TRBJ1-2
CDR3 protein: CASSQTTGGYGYTF

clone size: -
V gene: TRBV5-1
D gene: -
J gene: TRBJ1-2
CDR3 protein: CASSSSGIYGYTF

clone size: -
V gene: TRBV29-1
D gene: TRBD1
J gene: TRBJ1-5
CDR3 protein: CSVGLQGAGQPQHF

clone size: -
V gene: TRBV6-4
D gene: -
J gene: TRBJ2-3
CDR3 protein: CASSQLASTDTQYF

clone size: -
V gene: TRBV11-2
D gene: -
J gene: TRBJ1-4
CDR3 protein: CASSARWGREANEKLFF

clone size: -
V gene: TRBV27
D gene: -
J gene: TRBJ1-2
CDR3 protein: CASMGRPNSGGYTF

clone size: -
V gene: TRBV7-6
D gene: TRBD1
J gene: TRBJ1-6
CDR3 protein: CASSLATGSDSPLHF